Sequencing of this T cell receptor (beta chain) was carried out in a study of vaccination effects on CD4 cells after COVID-19. In this sample, this clone turned up a few times. As yet, its antigen is unknown. Assay used: immunoSEQ multiplex PCR; TCRdb lists only in-frame clones, some missing. The sample consists of about 73,000 clones, roughly 79% of them appearing once. Germline-derived CDR1 and CDR2 are LNHDA and SQIVND (reference sequence). The CDR3 totals 15 residues. V shed 5 bases, J shed 3 bases, and the junction held 9 bases outside the gene matches. Within the ViraFEST assay, antigen-specific CD4+ T cells underwent expansion with viral peptide pools prior to sequencing. At the end of less than 12 days of culture, CD4+ T cells were isolated. Vaccinated participants had no history of SARS-CoV-2 infection and tested negative for nucleocapsid antibodies.

This sequence was found in a human donor who received a COVID-19 vaccine. The V gene is TRBV19, the J gene TRBJ1-1, with 7 nucleotides matching TRBD1. Sequenced material: CD4+ T cells from PBMCs cultured with HCoV-NL63 spike peptides, taken before COVID-19 vaccination. This CDR3 is CASSPRQGLDTEAFF. In DNA, the CDR3 is TGTGCCAGTAGTCCTAGACAGGGTTTGGACACTGAAGCTTTCTTT.